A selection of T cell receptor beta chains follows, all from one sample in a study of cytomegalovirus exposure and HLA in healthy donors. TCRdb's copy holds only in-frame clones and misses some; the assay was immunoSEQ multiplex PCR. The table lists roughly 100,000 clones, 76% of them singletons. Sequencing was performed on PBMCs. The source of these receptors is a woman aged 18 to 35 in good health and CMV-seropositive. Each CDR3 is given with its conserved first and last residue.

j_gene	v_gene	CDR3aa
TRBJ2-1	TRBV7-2	CASSSTPLNGLAGGNEQFF
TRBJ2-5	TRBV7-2	CASSFSRGTETQYF
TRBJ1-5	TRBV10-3	CASGGTSNQPQHF
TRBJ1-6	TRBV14	CASSLLAGNNSPLHF
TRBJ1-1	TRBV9	CASSLGPEGAIGPTEAFF
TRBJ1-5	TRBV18	CASSPGGGQPQHF
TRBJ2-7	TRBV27	CASSLEPSGTYEQYF
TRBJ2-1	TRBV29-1	CSVEDKLRASGYNEQFF
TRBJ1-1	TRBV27	CASSFAGENTEAFF
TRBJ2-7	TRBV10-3	CAISPTSGFYEQYF
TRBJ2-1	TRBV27	CASSLLFGRADDEQFF
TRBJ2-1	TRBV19	CASSILRGSSYNEQFF
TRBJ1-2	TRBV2	CAQGSSNYGYTF
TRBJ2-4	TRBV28	CASRPGGVAKNIQYF